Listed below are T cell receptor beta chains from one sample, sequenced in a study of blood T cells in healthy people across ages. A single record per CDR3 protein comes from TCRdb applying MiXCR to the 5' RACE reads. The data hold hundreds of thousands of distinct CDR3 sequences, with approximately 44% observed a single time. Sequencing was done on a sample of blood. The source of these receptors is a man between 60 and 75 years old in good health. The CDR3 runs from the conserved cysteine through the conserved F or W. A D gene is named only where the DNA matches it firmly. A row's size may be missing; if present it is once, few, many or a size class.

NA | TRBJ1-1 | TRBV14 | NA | CASSQGEENTEAFF | TGTGCCAGCAGCCAAGGCGAGGAGAACACTGAAGCTTTCTTT
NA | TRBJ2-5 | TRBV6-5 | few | CASSPSWGQETQYF | TGTGCCAGCAGCCCCTCATGGGGTCAAGAGACCCAGTACTTC
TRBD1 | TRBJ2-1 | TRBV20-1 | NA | CSARVETGWETKFF | TGCAGTGCTAGAGTGGAGACAGGGTGGGAGACCAAGTTCTTC
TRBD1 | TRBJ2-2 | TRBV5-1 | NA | CASSFPGTANTGELFF | TGCGCCAGCAGCTTCCCCGGGACAGCGAACACCGGGGAGCTGTTTTTT
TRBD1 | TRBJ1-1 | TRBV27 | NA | CASSLTQTGRVEEEAFF | TGTGCCAGCAGTTTAACCCAGACAGGGAGGGTAGAGGAGGAGGCTTTCTTT
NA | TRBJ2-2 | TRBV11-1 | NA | CASSYRPVGLGELFF | TGTGCCAGCAGCTACCGTCCGGTCGGGTTAGGGGAGCTGTTTTTT
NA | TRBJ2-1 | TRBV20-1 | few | CGTRGGADDEQFF | TGCGGTACCCGAGGGGGGGCTGACGATGAGCAGTTCTTC
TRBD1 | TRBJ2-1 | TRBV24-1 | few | CATTWDRYNEQFF | TGTGCCACCACCTGGGACAGATACAATGAGCAGTTCTTC
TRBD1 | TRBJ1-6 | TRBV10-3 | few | CAIRTTGDSPLHF | TGTGCCATCAGGACAACAGGGGACTCACCCCTCCACTTT
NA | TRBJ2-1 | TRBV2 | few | CASSGGSGAYNEQFF | TGTGCCAGCAGTGGTGGATCCGGGGCCTACAATGAGCAGTTCTTC
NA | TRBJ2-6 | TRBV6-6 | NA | CASSPGRFANVLTF | TGTGCCAGCAGTCCGGGGAGGTTTGCCAACGTCCTGACTTTC
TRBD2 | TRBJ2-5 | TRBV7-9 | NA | CASSYGGGSQETQYF | TGTGCCAGCAGCTATGGCGGGGGGTCCCAAGAGACCCAGTACTTC
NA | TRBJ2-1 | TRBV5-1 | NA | CASSPEGRRGNEQFF | TGCGCCAGCAGCCCGGAAGGGAGGAGAGGGAATGAGCAGTTCTTC
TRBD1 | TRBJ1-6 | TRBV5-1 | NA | CASGTGGNSPLHF | TGCGCCAGCGGGACAGGGGGTAATTCACCCCTCCACTTT
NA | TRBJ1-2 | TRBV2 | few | CASVGNSNYGYTF | TGTGCCAGCGTGGGGAATTCTAACTATGGCTACACCTTC
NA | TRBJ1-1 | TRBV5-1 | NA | CASSLPGLSSEAFF | TGCGCCAGCAGCCTCCCTGGTCTCTCCAGTGAAGCTTTCTTT
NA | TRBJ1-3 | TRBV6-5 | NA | CASTDGHSGNTIYF | TGTGCCAGCACAGACGGACACTCTGGAAACACCATATATTTT
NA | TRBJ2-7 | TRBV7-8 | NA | CASSLRPPSEPRQYEQYF | TGTGCCAGCAGCTTAAGGCCCCCCTCGGAACCCCGCCAATACGAGCAGTACTTC
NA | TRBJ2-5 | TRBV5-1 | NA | CASSPAAGRETQYF | TGCGCCAGCAGCCCGGCGGCGGGGAGAGAGACCCAGTACTTC
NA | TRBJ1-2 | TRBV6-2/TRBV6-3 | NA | CASSSVTANGYTF | TGTGCCAGCAGTTCCGTGACAGCAAATGGCTACACCTTC
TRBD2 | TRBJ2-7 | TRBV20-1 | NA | CSARKAGGHYEQYF | TGCAGTGCTAGAAAAGCGGGGGGCCACTACGAGCAGTACTTC
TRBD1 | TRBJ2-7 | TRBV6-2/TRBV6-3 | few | CASRGQGRSHEQYF | TGTGCCAGCAGAGGACAGGGAAGGTCCCACGAGCAGTACTTC
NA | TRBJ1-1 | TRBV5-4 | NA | CASSIPGTINTEAFF | TGTGCCAGCAGCATCCCCGGGACGATAAACACTGAAGCTTTCTTT
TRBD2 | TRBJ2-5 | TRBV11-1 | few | CASSRGRVGSQETQYF | TGTGCCAGCAGCCGAGGGAGGGTGGGGAGTCAAGAGACCCAGTACTTC
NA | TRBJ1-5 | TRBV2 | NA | CASDQGTQPQHF | TGTGCCAGCGATCAAGGGACTCAGCCCCAGCATTTT
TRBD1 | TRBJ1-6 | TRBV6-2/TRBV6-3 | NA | CASSPGTGGADSPLHF | TGTGCCAGCAGTCCCGGGACAGGGGGCGCCGATTCACCCCTCCACTTT
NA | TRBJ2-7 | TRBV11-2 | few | CASNVGGVTYEQYF | TGTGCCAGCAATGTCGGCGGGGTGACCTACGAGCAGTACTTC
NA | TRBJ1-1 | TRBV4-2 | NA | CASSQGARAGDTEAFF | TGTGCCAGCAGCCAAGGGGCGAGGGCGGGGGACACTGAAGCTTTCTTT
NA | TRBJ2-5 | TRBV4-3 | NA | CASSQDLGEYGQYF | TGCGCCAGCAGCCAAGATCTGGGGGAATACGGGCAGTACTTC
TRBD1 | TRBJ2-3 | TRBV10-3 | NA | CATHRGDADTQYF | TGTGCCACCCACAGGGGAGACGCAGATACGCAGTATTTT
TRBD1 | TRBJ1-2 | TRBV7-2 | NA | CTSSLAGGRGTANYGYTF | TGTACCAGCAGCTTAGCAGGGGGCCGAGGGACAGCTAACTATGGCTACACCTTC